The 4 T cell receptor beta chains below were found in one sample sequenced in a study of metastatic and nonmetastatic thyroid tumors. All patients were untreated before thyroid surgery. With MiXCR, TCRdb called clones anew from the PCR reads. This table has about 19,000 clones, about a quarter appearing once. The sequenced material came from blood. The receptors derive from a male donor with papillary thyroid cancer or a benign thyroid nodule (not recorded which). Some clones in this sample may be carry-over from other donors' samples.

The gene calls are TRBV6-1 and TRBJ2-1; 7 nucleotides align to TRBD1. The CDR3 consists of 14 residues. V trimming: 0 bases; J trimming: 6 bases; junction bases outside the gene matches: 2. Germline V gene lookup returns CDR1 MNHNS and CDR2 SASEGT. The CDR3 spells CASSEAQGRNEQFF. CDR3 nucleotide sequence: TGTGCCAGCAGTGAAGCACAGGGGCGCAATGAGCAGTTCTTC.

By sample share, this clone is medium-sized. V gene TRBV30 combines with J gene TRBJ1-1; D gene unclear. CDR1 is GTSNPN, CDR2 SVGIG, per germline (reference sequence). Trimming pared 3 bases from V and 1 base from J, leaving 9 bases between. This CDR3 spans 13 amino acids. The CDR3 sequence: CAWRGRTNTEAFF. The CDR3 nucleotides read TGTGCCTGGAGGGGGAGAACGAACACTGAAGCTTTCTTT.

V is TRBV5-1 and J is TRBJ2-7; no definite D call. The CDR3 has 15 amino acids. Germline V gene sequence: CDR1 SGHRS, CDR2 YFSETQ. Trimming left V 3 bases short and J 1 base short, with 14 bases between. The DNA of the CDR3 is TGCGCCAGCAGCTCCATTGGACCGATGTCCTACGAGCAGTACTTC. This translates into CASSSIGPMSYEQYF.

The chain uses TRBV10-3 and TRBJ2-7, with a tentative D call TRBD2 (5 bases). The CDR3 sequence is 13 residues long. In germline, CDR1 is ENHRY, CDR2 SYGVKD. Trimming removed 4 bases from V and 6 bases from J, with 13 bases in between. CDR3 protein: CAISAGGEGEQYF. CDR3 DNA sequence: TGTGCCATCAGTGCCGGAGGAGAAGGCGAGCAGTACTTC.